Presented here are 14 T cell receptor beta chains from one specimen sequenced in a study of immune evolution from preneoplasia to lung adenocarcinoma. TCRdb's copy holds only in-frame clones and misses some; the assay was immunoSEQ multiplex PCR. The sample holds approximately 3,100 clones; about nine tenths are singletons and the top ten take 3.4%. The sequenced sample was FFPE adjacent normal lung tissue. The receptors originated from a person aged 65 to 85 with lung adenocarcinoma.

This chain connects TRBV30 to TRBJ2-7; perhaps TRBD2 as D (5 bases). The CDR3 has 11 amino acids. In germline, CDR1 is GTSNPN, CDR2 SVGIG (reference sequence). The germline V and J ends were trimmed by 2 bases and 6 bases, with 8 bases remaining between them. The CDR3 sequence: CAWSYEGEQYF. For the CDR3, the DNA is TGTGCCTGGAGTTACGAGGGCGAGCAGTACTTC.

The chain carries TRBV2 and TRBJ1-1; D possibly corresponds to TRBD1 (5 bases). The V gene's germline CDR1 is SNHLY and CDR2 FYNNEI. The CDR3 is 13 amino acids. Trimming took off 7 bases at V and 1 base at J, with 10 bases between the two ends. CDR3 sequence reads: CASMAGWNTEAFF. Here the CDR3 DNA reads TGTGCCAGCATGGCAGGGTGGAACACTGAAGCTTTCTTT.

The chain has TRBV9 and TRBJ1-3; D call uncertain. From germline, CDR1 is SGDLS and CDR2 YYNGEE. The CDR3 contains 13 residues. V shed 0 bases and J shed 3 bases, with 4 bases lying between them. The CDR3 DNA reads TGTGCCAGCAGCGTAGACGGTGGAAACACCATATATTTT. Protein sequence: CASSVDGGNTIYF.

This chain uses TRBV19 with TRBJ2-2; D gene unclear. Germline CDR1 is LNHDA and CDR2 is SQIVND (reference sequence). This CDR3 is 13 amino acids long. V gave up 9 bases and J gave up 0 bases, with 8 bases separating them. The CDR3 is CASQVANTGELFF. CDR3 DNA: TGTGCCAGCCAAGTTGCGAACACCGGGGAGCTGTTTTTT.

This clone is large within its sample. The rearrangement uses TRBV18 and TRBJ1-1, with D possibly TRBD1 on 5 matching bases. Per germline, CDR1 KGHSH and CDR2 LQKENI. The CDR3 sequence is 14 residues long. Trimming cost V 3 bases and J 1 base, with 9 bases left between them. CDR3 residues: CASSPSGQNTEAFF. In DNA form, the CDR3 reads TGTGCCAGCTCACCTTCCGGACAGAACACTGAAGCTTTCTTT.

The rearrangement joins TRBV28 to TRBJ2-7; D is possibly TRBD2 (6 bases). The CDR3 totals 13 residues. V lost 6 bases and J lost 6, with 15 bases in between. The germline CDR1 and CDR2 sequences are MDHEN and SYDVKM. The CDR3 loop reads CASRRGPRSEQYF. The DNA of the CDR3 is TGTGCCAGCAGGCGGGGACCCCGGAGCGAGCAGTACTTC.

The J gene is TRBJ2-1, the V gene TRBV9, with D maybe TRBD2 (6 bases). This CDR3 has 16 residues. The V gene's germline CDR1 is SGDLS and CDR2 YYNGEE. The V gene lost 4 bases and the J gene lost 2 bases, with 16 bases spanning the gap. The CDR3 DNA reads as TGTGCCAGCAGCCCCTCTAGCGAACGCACCTACAATGAGCAGTTCTTC. This sequence encodes CASSPSSERTYNEQFF.

This chain joins TRBV7-2 and TRBJ2-1, with 8 positions matching TRBD2. Trimming took 4 bases from V and 4 from J; bases not matched to a gene: 15. Germline CDR1 is SGHTA and CDR2 is FQGNSA. The CDR3 has 18 amino acids. The CDR3 loop is CASSSRGGTKEIYNEQFF. The CDR3 coding sequence is TGTGCCAGCAGCTCCCGGGGGGGGACTAAAGAAATTTACAATGAGCAGTTCTTC.

The chain couples TRBV29-1 to TRBJ1-1, with 9 bases matching TRBD1. Germline V lookup: CDR1 SQVTM, CDR2 ANQGSEA. With 3 bases clipped from V and 5 bases from J, the junction kept 4 bases outside the gene matches. The CDR3 spans 13 residues. In nucleotides, the CDR3 is TGCAGCGTTGAGGGACAGGGTGGAACTGAAGCTTTCTTT. This sequence encodes CSVEGQGGTEAFF.

The chain combines TRBV5-1 with TRBJ1-2; possible D gene TRBD1, 5 bases. The CDR3 is 16 residues long. V lost 4 bases and J lost 4, with 20 bases in between. Germline V gives CDR1 SGHRS, CDR2 YFSETQ. This CDR3 is CASSAGASGTAYGYTF. Written as DNA, the CDR3 is TGCGCCAGCAGCGCCGGAGCCTCCGGGACGGCCTATGGCTACACCTTC. The whole variable domain, remainder taken from reference TRBV5-1 and TRBJ1-2, is KAGVTQTPRYLIKTRGQQVTLSCSPISGHRSVSWYQQTPGQGLQFLFEYFSETQRNKGNFPGRFSGRQFSNSRSEMNVSTLELGDSALYLCASSAGASGTAYGYTFGSGTRLTVV.

The chain has TRBV6-5 and TRBJ2-7, with 8 bases fitting TRBD1. The CDR3 spans 13 residues. V trimming: 6 bases; J trimming: 6 bases; junction bases outside the gene matches: 7. CDR1 MNHEY and CDR2 SVGAGI come from the germline V gene. The CDR3 reads CASRWQGAGEQYF. CDR3 nucleotides: TGTGCCAGCAGATGGCAGGGGGCCGGCGAGCAGTACTTC.

This clone was detected only a few times. The chain recombines TRBV6-1 with TRBJ2-7; 10 bases align to TRBD2. Germline lookup yields CDR1 MNHNS and CDR2 SASEGT. V trimming: 7 bases; J trimming: 3 bases; junction bases outside the gene matches: 6. The CDR3 is 14 residues long. This CDR3 is CASIRSGRFYEQYF. CDR3 DNA: TGTGCCAGCATTCGTAGCGGGAGGTTCTACGAGCAGTACTTC.

The gene calls are TRBV9 and TRBJ2-1, with 8 bases lining up with TRBD2. V was clipped by 0 bases and J by 12 bases; unmatched bases: 11. The germline gives CDR1 SGDLS, CDR2 YYNGEE. The CDR3 is 15 amino acids. The CDR3 is CASSVATGGAALQFF. In DNA form, the CDR3 reads TGTGCCAGCAGCGTAGCTACGGGAGGGGCAGCGTTGCAGTTCTTC.

V usage is TRBV5-4 and J usage is TRBJ2-7; D may be TRBD1 (5 bases). Trimming pared 2 bases from V and 2 bases from J, leaving 8 bases between. Germline V CDR1 and CDR2: SGHNT, YYREEE (reference sequence). The CDR3 consists of 13 residues. The CDR3: CASSLDSPYEQYF. For the CDR3, the DNA is TGTGCCAGCAGCTTAGACAGTCCCTACGAGCAGTACTTC.